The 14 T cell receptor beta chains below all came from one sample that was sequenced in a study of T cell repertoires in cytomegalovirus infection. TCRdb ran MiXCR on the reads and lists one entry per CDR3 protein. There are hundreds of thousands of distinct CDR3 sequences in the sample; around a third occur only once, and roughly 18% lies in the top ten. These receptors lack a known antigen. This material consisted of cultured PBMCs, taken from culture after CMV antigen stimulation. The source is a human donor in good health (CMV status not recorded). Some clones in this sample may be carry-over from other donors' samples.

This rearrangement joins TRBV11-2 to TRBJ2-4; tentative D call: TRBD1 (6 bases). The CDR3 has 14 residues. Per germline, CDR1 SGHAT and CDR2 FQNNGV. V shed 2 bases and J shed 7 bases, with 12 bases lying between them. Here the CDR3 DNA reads TGTGCCAGCAGCTTAAGTGGCAGGGGCAACATTCAGTACTTC. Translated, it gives CASSLSGRGNIQYF. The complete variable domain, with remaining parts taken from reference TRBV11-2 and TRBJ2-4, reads EAGVAQSPRYKIIEKRQSVAFWCNPISGHATLYWYQQILGQGPKLLIQFQNNGVVDDSQLPKDRFSAERLKGVDSTLKIQPAKLEDSAVYLCASSLSGRGNIQYFGAGTRLSVL.

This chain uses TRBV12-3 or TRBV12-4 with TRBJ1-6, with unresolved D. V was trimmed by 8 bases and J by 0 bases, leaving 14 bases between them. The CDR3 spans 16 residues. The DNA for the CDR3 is TGTGCCAGCTCCCGGTGGGTGAGCTCCTATAATTCACCCCTCCACTTT. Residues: CASSRWVSSYNSPLHF.

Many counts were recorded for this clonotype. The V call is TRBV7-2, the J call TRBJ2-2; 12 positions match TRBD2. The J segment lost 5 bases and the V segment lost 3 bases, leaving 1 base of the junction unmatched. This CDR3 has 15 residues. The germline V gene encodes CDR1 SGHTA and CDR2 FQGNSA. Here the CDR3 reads CASSFGLAGTGELFF. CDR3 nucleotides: TGTGCCAGCAGCTTTGGACTAGCGGGAACCGGGGAGCTGTTTTTT.

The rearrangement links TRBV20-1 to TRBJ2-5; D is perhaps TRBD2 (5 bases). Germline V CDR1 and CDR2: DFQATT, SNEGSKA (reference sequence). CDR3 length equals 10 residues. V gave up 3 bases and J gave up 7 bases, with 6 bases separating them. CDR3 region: CSASRGTQYF. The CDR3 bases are TGCAGTGCTAGTCGGGGGACCCAGTACTTC.

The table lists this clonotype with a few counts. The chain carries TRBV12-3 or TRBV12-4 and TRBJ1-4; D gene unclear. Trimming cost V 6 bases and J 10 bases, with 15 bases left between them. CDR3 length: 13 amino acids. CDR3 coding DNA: TGTGCCAGCAGCCGACTGTTGGTGGGAAAACTGTTTTTT. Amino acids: CASSRLLVGKLFF.

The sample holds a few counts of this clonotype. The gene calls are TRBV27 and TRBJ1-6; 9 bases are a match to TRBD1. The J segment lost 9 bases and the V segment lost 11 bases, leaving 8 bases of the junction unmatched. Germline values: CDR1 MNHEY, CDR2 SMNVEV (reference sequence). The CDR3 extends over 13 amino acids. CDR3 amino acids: CARGGQGGSPLHF. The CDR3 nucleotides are TGTGCCCGGGGGGGACAGGGAGGTTCACCCCTCCACTTT.

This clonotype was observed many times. CDR3 sequence: CASSPLSTEAFF. CDR3 in DNA: TGTGCCAGCAGCCCTTTAAGCACTGAAGCTTTCTTT. The chain uses TRBV7-2 and TRBJ1-1; D unresolved. CDR3 length: 12 amino acids. Trimming left V 5 bases short and J 4 bases short, with 8 bases between. Germline V gene lookup returns CDR1 SGHTA and CDR2 FQGNSA.

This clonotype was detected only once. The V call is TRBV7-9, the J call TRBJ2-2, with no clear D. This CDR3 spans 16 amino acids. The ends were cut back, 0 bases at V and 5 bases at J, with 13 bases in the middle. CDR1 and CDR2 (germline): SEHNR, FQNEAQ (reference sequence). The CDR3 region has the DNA TGTGCCAGCAGCTTAGCGCTCAAAATAAGGACCGGGGAGCTGTTTTTT. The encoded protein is CASSLALKIRTGELFF.

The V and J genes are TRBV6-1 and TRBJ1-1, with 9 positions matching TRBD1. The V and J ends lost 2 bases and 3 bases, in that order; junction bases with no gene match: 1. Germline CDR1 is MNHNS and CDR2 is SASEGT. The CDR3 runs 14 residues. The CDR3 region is CASSERQGDTEAFF. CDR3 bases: TGTGCCAGCAGTGAAAGACAGGGGGACACTGAAGCTTTCTTT.

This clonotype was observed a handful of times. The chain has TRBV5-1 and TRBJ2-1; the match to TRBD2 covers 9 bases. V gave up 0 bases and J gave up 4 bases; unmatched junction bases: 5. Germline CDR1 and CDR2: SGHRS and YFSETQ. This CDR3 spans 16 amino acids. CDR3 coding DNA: TGCGCCAGCAGCTTGGCCCTAGCGGGACCGTACAATGAGCAGTTCTTC. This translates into CASSLALAGPYNEQFF.

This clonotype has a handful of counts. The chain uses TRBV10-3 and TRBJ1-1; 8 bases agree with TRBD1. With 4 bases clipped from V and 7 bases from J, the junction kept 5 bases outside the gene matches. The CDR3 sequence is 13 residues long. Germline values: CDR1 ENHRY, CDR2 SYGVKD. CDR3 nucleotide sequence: TGTGCCATCAGTGTTGGGACAGGTCGTGAAGCTTTCTTT. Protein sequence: CAISVGTGREAFF.

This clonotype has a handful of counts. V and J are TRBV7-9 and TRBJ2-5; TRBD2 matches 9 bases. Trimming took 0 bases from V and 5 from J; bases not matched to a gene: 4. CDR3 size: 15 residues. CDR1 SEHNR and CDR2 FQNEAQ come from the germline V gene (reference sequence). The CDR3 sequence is CASSLAGSGSETQYF. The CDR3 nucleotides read TGTGCCAGCAGCTTAGCGGGTAGCGGGAGCGAGACCCAGTACTTC.

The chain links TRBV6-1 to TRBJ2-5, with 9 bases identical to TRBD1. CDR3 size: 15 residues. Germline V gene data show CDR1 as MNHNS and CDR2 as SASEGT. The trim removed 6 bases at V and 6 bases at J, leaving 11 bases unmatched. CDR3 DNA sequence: TGTGCCAGCAGCCCGCCCGGGACAGGGCAACAGACCCAGTACTTC. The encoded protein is CASSPPGTGQQTQYF.

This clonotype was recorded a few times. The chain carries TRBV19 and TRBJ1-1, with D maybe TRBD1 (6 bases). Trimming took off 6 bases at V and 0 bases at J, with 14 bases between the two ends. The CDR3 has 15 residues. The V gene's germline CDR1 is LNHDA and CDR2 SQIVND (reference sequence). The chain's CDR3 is CASRPKGVVNTEAFF. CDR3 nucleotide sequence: TGTGCCAGTAGACCAAAGGGGGTAGTGAACACTGAAGCTTTCTTT.